The sequence of this T cell receptor beta chain was determined in a study of post-analysis software for immune sequencing data. A note on this clonotype: Its antigen is unknown.

General study points: Among multiple sclerosis patients, normalized Chao1 diversity was significantly below that of controls. About 5 TRBV segments, including TRBV5-6, TRBV5-1 and TRBV20-1, were more frequent in patients than controls.

CDR1 DFQATT and CDR2 SNEGSKA come from the germline V gene (reference sequence). This CDR3 region has 14 residues. Unmatched junction bases numbered 6, after V lost 4 bases and J lost 6 bases. TCR beta cDNA libraries included unique molecular identifiers. One entry per CDR3 protein, called by TCRdb with MiXCR from the PCR reads. The table has hundreds of thousands of distinct CDR3 sequences, roughly 50% seen once. This chain uses TRBV20-1 with TRBJ1-2, with 12 nucleotides matching TRBD1. The sequencing input was blood. The TCR sequence derives from a girl between 10 and 17 years old with multiple sclerosis. The CDR3 loop is CSATGTGGADGYTF. CDR3 DNA: TGCAGTGCTACTGGGACAGGGGGCGCGGATGGCTACACCTTC.